Listed below are T cell receptor beta chains from one sample, sequenced in a study of blood T cell repertoires in COVID-19. TCRdb keeps only in-frame clones here, not all; method: immunoSEQ multiplex PCR. The sample contains 150,000 to 200,000 clones, just over 90% of which appear only once. Sequencing input: peripheral blood. The origin of the receptors is a woman aged 55-75 years with COVID-19, enrolled during active disease. Both conserved end residues are part of each CDR3. A D gene is named only where the DNA matches it firmly. Some rows have no size entry. The others give once, few or many, or a class for an expanded clone.

V gene,D gene,clone size,J gene,CDR3 DNA,CDR3 protein
TRBV7-3,TRBD2,NA,TRBJ2-3,TGTGCCAGCAGCGCGGAACCGGGACTAGCGGGAACCGATACGCAGTATTTT,CASSAEPGLAGTDTQYF
TRBV15,NA,NA,TRBJ1-1,TGTGCCACCAGCAGAGCCCTGGTAGCTGTCGGGGACACTGAAGCTTTCTTT,CATSRALVAVGDTEAFF
TRBV2,TRBD1,NA,TRBJ1-4,TGTGCCAGCAGTGATGGGACAGGGCAAACTAATGAAAAACTGTTTTTT,CASSDGTGQTNEKLFF
TRBV13,NA,NA,TRBJ1-6,TGTGCCAGCAGCAATCGGAATTCACCCCTCCACTTT,CASSNRNSPLHF
TRBV15,TRBD2,once,TRBJ2-2,TGTGCCACGGGTAGCGGGGTCGACACCGGGGAGCTGTTTTTT,CATGSGVDTGELFF
TRBV7-8,TRBD2,NA,TRBJ2-7,TGTGCCAGCCGGGACCGGGAGGGCGAGCAGTACTTC,CASRDREGEQYF
TRBV5-1,NA,NA,TRBJ1-4,TGCGCCAGCAGCTTGGGGACAGTCACAACTAATGAAAAACTGTTTTTT,CASSLGTVTTNEKLFF
TRBV6-5,TRBD1,NA,TRBJ1-2,TGTGCCAGCAGTTCGGGACAGGGCTACACCTTC,CASSSGQGYTF
TRBV19,NA,few,TRBJ1-1,TGTGCCAGTAGTATAGATACCTTTGAAGGGAGGGCTTTCTTT,CASSIDTFEGRAFF
TRBV5-1,NA,NA,TRBJ1-1,TGCGCCAGCAGCTTGGCCGTAGACAGGTCTGAAGCTTTCTTT,CASSLAVDRSEAFF
TRBV3-1/TRBV3-2,NA,NA,TRBJ1-5,TGTGCCAGCAGCCAAGCGTCCGGGTTGGGCAATCAGCCCCAGCATTTT,CASSQASGLGNQPQHF
TRBV5-4,NA,NA,TRBJ1-2,TGTGCCAGCAGCTTGGCAGTATCGTCTAACTATGGCTACACCTTC,CASSLAVSSNYGYTF
TRBV19,TRBD1,NA,TRBJ1-1,TGTGCCAGTAGTACCGGGACAGGGGTAAACACTGAAGCTTTCTTT,CASSTGTGVNTEAFF
TRBV5-1,NA,NA,TRBJ1-1,TGCGCCAGCAGCGTAACAGGCGGCGGGGGTAACACTGAAGCTTTCTTT,CASSVTGGGGNTEAFF
TRBV6-4,TRBD2,NA,TRBJ2-1,TGTGCCAGCAGTGAGTTCCCGGGACTAGCGGGGGGGCCGCACTACAATGAGCAGTTCTTC,CASSEFPGLAGGPHYNEQFF
TRBV7-2,TRBD2,NA,TRBJ2-1,TGTGCCAGCAGCTTAGGACTAGCGGGTCACAATGAGCAGTTCTTC,CASSLGLAGHNEQFF
TRBV18,NA,NA,TRBJ1-3,TGTGCCAGCTCACCGTCTATGGAGGGAACCGCTGGAAACACCATATATTTT,CASSPSMEGTAGNTIYF
TRBV18,TRBD1,NA,TRBJ1-6,TGTGCCAGCTCACCGGACACAGGGGACGGTTCACCCCTCCACTTT,CASSPDTGDGSPLHF
TRBV10-1,NA,NA,TRBJ2-3,TGCGCCAGCAGTGAGGAGAGCCCTCACTCTAGCACAGATACGCAGTATTTT,CASSEESPHSSTDTQYF
TRBV18,NA,NA,TRBJ1-2,TGTGCCAGCTCACCACCTGGGCTATACTATGGCTACACCTTC,CASSPPGLYYGYTF
TRBV5-1,NA,NA,TRBJ1-3,TGCGCCAGCAGCTTGGCTCAGGGGATCGCTGGAAACACCATATATTTT,CASSLAQGIAGNTIYF
TRBV7-2,NA,NA,TRBJ2-1,TGTGCCAGCAGCTTAAACAGGGTAAACAATGAGCAGTTCTTC,CASSLNRVNNEQFF
TRBV19,TRBD1,NA,TRBJ1-1,TGTGCCAGTAGTACGAACCCAGGGACAGCCAAAATAATGAACACTGAAGCTTTCTTT,CASSTNPGTAKIMNTEAFF
TRBV7-2,TRBD1,NA,TRBJ2-5,TGTGCCAGCAGCCGCCCGACAGGGGAAGAGACCCAGTACTTC,CASSRPTGEETQYF
TRBV7-2,TRBD1,NA,TRBJ1-5,TGTGCCAGCAGCTCTATGGACAGGGGCGGGCAGCCCCAGCATTTT,CASSSMDRGGQPQHF
TRBV29-1,NA,NA,TRBJ1-6,TGCAGCGTTCTCCCTGGGTGGCGGGGCCCCACCTATAATTCACCCCTCCACTTT,CSVLPGWRGPTYNSPLHF
TRBV10-3,NA,NA,TRBJ1-5,TGTGCCATCAGTGAGTCTCGTGGCAGGGCACAAAAGCCCCAGCATTTT,CAISESRGRAQKPQHF
TRBV5-6,NA,few,TRBJ1-2,TGTGCCAGCAGCTTGGACAGCAACCATAACTATGGCTACACCTTC,CASSLDSNHNYGYTF
TRBV7-2,NA,NA,TRBJ1-2,TGTGCCAGCAGTTACACAGAGACAGGTTTCTATGGCTACACCTTC,CASSYTETGFYGYTF
TRBV7-2,NA,NA,TRBJ2-1,TGTGCCAGCAGCCCCAACAGGGTTGAGCAGTTCTTC,CASSPNRVEQFF
TRBV27,NA,NA,TRBJ1-3,TGTGCCAGCAGTTTCCAACTCGGGATCGGAAACACCATATATTTT,CASSFQLGIGNTIYF
TRBV19,NA,NA,TRBJ2-3,TGTGCCAGTAGTATGGGGCTTGGGGCTACAGTCACAGATACGCAGTATTTT,CASSMGLGATVTDTQYF
TRBV6-5,TRBD1,NA,TRBJ1-3,TGTGCCAGCAGTCGGGACAGGGAAGGAAACACCATATATTTT,CASSRDREGNTIYF
TRBV5-1,NA,NA,TRBJ1-2,TGCGCCAGCAGTCCGGAGGGAGCGGGGGGTCGTGGCTACACCTTC,CASSPEGAGGRGYTF
TRBV6-4,TRBD2,NA,TRBJ2-1,TGTGCCAGCAGTAATCTAGCGGGGGAGAGTAGTGAGCAGTTCTTC,CASSNLAGESSEQFF
TRBV7-2,TRBD1,NA,TRBJ1-5,TGTGCCAGCAGCCCTCAGACAGGGATCAATCAGCCCCAGCATTTT,CASSPQTGINQPQHF
TRBV6-2/TRBV6-3,NA,NA,TRBJ1-3,TGTGCCAGCAGTCGACCCGGACACAACTCTGGAAACACCATATATTTT,CASSRPGHNSGNTIYF
TRBV2,TRBD1,NA,TRBJ1-2,TGTGCCAGCAGTGTCTCACAGGGGGATCATGATGGCTACACCTTC,CASSVSQGDHDGYTF
TRBV9,TRBD1,NA,TRBJ2-2,TGTGCCAGCAGCGCCCGGGACAGGGGGTACCCCGGGGAGCTGTTTTTT,CASSARDRGYPGELFF
TRBV24-1,NA,NA,TRBJ2-1,TGTGCCACCGCAGCAGGTTGGTCCAATGAGCAGTTCTTC,CATAAGWSNEQFF
TRBV5-1,TRBD1,NA,TRBJ1-5,TGCGCCAGCAGCGAAGGGACAGGGAGCTGGAACCAGCCCCAGCATTTT,CASSEGTGSWNQPQHF
TRBV5-1,TRBD1,NA,TRBJ2-5,TGCGCCAGCAGCAACGGGACAGGGGGTTTGCAGACCCAGTACTTC,CASSNGTGGLQTQYF
TRBV21-1,NA,NA,TRBJ2-7,TGTGCCAGCCTGAGGGGAGACAGGGACTCCTACGAGCAGTACTTC,CASLRGDRDSYEQYF
TRBV4-3,NA,NA,TRBJ1-2,TGCGCCAGCAGCCAAGTCTCCGGGGGGGGCAGCTATGGCTACACCTTC,CASSQVSGGGSYGYTF
TRBV15,TRBD1,NA,TRBJ2-2,TGTGCCACCAGCAGACCCTTCGACAGGGGCGCCGGGGAGCTGTTTTTT,CATSRPFDRGAGELFF
TRBV6-5,TRBD1,NA,TRBJ1-1,TGTGCCAGCAGTTACTGGGGTGGGACAGGGAGGGCTGAAGCTTTCTTT,CASSYWGGTGRAEAFF
TRBV4-1,TRBD1,NA,TRBJ1-2,TGCGCCAGCAGCCCACTTCCAACCCAAAGACGGACAGGGGGCAACTATGGCTACACCTTC,CASSPLPTQRRTGGNYGYTF
TRBV3-1/TRBV3-2,NA,few,TRBJ1-2,TGTGCCAGCAGCCACAAAGGGAGGGGGGAAGGCTACACCTTC,CASSHKGRGEGYTF
TRBV29-1,NA,once,TRBJ1-5,TGCAGCGTTGGCGGTGGAGGCAGCAATCAGCCCCAGCATTTT,CSVGGGGSNQPQHF
TRBV21-1,NA,NA,TRBJ1-5,TGTGCCAGCAGCAAAGCCTGGACAGATAGCAATCAGCCCCAGCATTTT,CASSKAWTDSNQPQHF
TRBV5-6,TRBD1,NA,TRBJ1-6,TGTGCCAGCAGCTTGGGGACAGGGGGCGTTTCACCCCTCCACTTT,CASSLGTGGVSPLHF
TRBV6-4,TRBD2,once,TRBJ2-7,TGTGCCAGCACCCTTAAGACTAGCGGGGCATCCTACGAGCAGTACTTC,CASTLKTSGASYEQYF
TRBV11-3,TRBD2,NA,TRBJ2-3,TGTGCCAGCAGCTCCGGGACTAGCGGCACAGATACGCAGTATTTT,CASSSGTSGTDTQYF
TRBV7-2,TRBD1,once,TRBJ1-2,TGTGCCAGCAGCGTAACAGGGGCTAACTATGGCTACACCTTC,CASSVTGANYGYTF